This T cell receptor beta chain was sequenced during a study of human T cells and chemical hapten exposure. On the study more broadly: 0.01% DPC was applied to the upper back in patch tests, which were read at 6 days.

TCRdb re-called the RACE reads with MiXCR, one entry per CDR3 protein. The sample shows 65,000 to 95,000 distinct CDR3 sequences, 6.5% to 8.5% of them seen only once. Overall study results and limits: Significantly more large CDR3 similarity clusters arose among expanded TCRs than among controls.

Stated time point: patch test 2, 6 weeks after DPC sensitization. Treatment meaning: therapeutic diphenylcyclopropenone sensitization with weekly scalp DPC. Note on this clonotype: Antigen specificity is unknown.

V shed 5 bases, J shed 9 bases, and the junction held 6 bases outside the gene matches. The CDR3 runs to 13 residues. CDR1 and CDR2 (germline): GTSNPN, SVGIG (reference sequence). The source material was whole blood, sampled in connection with sensitization to the hapten diphenylcyclopropenone (DPC). The chain carries TRBV30 and TRBJ1-6, with 8 bases fitting TRBD1. This clonotype originated in a woman under 40 with alopecia areata. Some clones in this sample may be carry-over from other donors' samples. CDR3 nucleotide sequence: TGTGCCTGGCAGACAGGGGTCAGTTCACCCCTCCACTTT. Protein product: CAWQTGVSSPLHF.